The 26 T cell receptor beta chains presented below share a single source sample, sequenced in a study of vaccination and CD4 T cells after COVID-19. No antigen is known for these receptors. Cultured CD4+ T cell DNA was sequenced using the Oncomine TCR Beta short-read assay. Each CDR3 protein is one row after TCRdb ran MiXCR on the PCR reads. Of more than 15,000 distinct CDR3 sequences in the sample, about three fifths were seen once. Noted treatment: 10-day PBMC culture with coronavirus spike peptide pools or control peptides (ViraFEST assay). What was sequenced was CD4+ T cells from blood, cultured in vitro. The source of these receptors is a human donor who had recovered from COVID-19.

The rearrangement links TRBV18 to TRBJ2-3; 7 bases are shared with TRBD1. Germline V gene sequence: CDR1 KGHSH, CDR2 LQKENI. The CDR3 is 15 amino acids. The J segment lost 5 bases and the V segment lost 0 bases, leaving 5 bases of the junction unmatched. The CDR3 region is CASSPPGGIGDTQYF. CDR3 DNA sequence: TGTGCCAGCTCACCACCAGGGGGCATTGGAGATACGCAGTATTTT.

This clonotype has a single count. This rearrangement joins TRBV19 to TRBJ2-3; D not certain. From germline, CDR1 is LNHDA and CDR2 SQIVND (reference sequence). The CDR3 runs 13 residues. V dropped 5 bases and J dropped 1 base, with 7 bases sitting between them. The CDR3 region is CASSLGRTDTQYF. CDR3 sequence (DNA): TGTGCCAGTAGTCTGGGCCGCACAGATACGCAGTATTTT.

The J gene is TRBJ2-3, the V gene TRBV11-2; TRBD2 matches 9 bases. The CDR3 loop spans 16 amino acids. J lost 1 base, V lost 4 bases, and 6 bases had no gene match. Per the germline V gene, CDR1 is SGHAT and CDR2 is FQNNGV. This chain's CDR3 is CASSSTSGSGTDTQYF. CDR3 coding DNA: TGTGCCAGCAGCTCCACTAGCGGGTCAGGCACAGATACGCAGTATTTT. The variable domain in full, with the rest retrieved from reference TRBV11-2 and TRBJ2-3, is EAGVAQSPRYKIIEKRQSVAFWCNPISGHATLYWYQQILGQGPKLLIQFQNNGVVDDSQLPKDRFSAERLKGVDSTLKIQPAKLEDSAVYLCASSSTSGSGTDTQYFGPGTRLTVL.

The chain carries TRBV6-5 and TRBJ2-7; tentatively, D is TRBD1 (5 bases). The CDR3 covers 16 residues. CDR1 is MNHEY, CDR2 SVGAGI, per germline. Deletions cut 2 bases from V and 2 bases from J, with 16 bases between. The CDR3 reads CASSYSVRAYTYEQYF. For the CDR3, the DNA is TGTGCCAGCAGTTACAGTGTCAGGGCCTATACCTACGAGCAGTACTTC.

This clonotype was observed once. This rearrangement joins TRBV6-4 to TRBJ2-7, with 10 bases aligning to TRBD1. CDR1 is MRHNA and CDR2 is SNTAGT in the germline V gene. With V trimmed by 4 bases and J by 2 bases, 11 bases remained unmatched. The CDR3 sequence is 17 residues long. The CDR3 protein is CASSASGQGGTTYEQYF. The CDR3 DNA reads TGTGCCAGCAGTGCCTCCGGACAGGGGGGTACAACCTACGAGCAGTACTTC.

This chain connects TRBV7-6 to TRBJ2-1; D is unresolved. The V gene's germline CDR1 is SGHVS and CDR2 FNYEAQ. Trimming cost V 1 base and J 9 bases, with 10 bases left between them. This CDR3 has 13 residues. Here the CDR3 reads CASSLDPRSEQFF. CDR3 nucleotides: TGTGCCAGCAGCTTAGATCCCCGTAGTGAGCAGTTCTTC.

V and J are TRBV20-1 and TRBJ2-1; 7 positions agree with TRBD2. V shed 1 base and J 6 bases; nucleotides not matched to a gene: 18. The CDR3 contains 18 residues. From germline, CDR1 is DFQATT and CDR2 SNEGSKA (reference sequence). The CDR3 region is CSARVLGTGRAGTNEQFF. The CDR3 nucleotides are TGCAGTGCTAGAGTATTAGGGACTGGGAGGGCCGGTACCAATGAGCAGTTCTTC.

The CDR3 bases are TGCGCCAGCAGCCCTAACAGGGGAGGAGGTGGCTACACCTTC. Translated, it gives CASSPNRGGGGYTF. This chain uses TRBV5-1 with TRBJ1-2; 7 nucleotides match TRBD1. The CDR3 sequence is 14 residues long. With V trimmed by 4 bases and J by 7 bases, 10 bases remained unmatched. From germline, CDR1 is SGHRS and CDR2 YFSETQ.

CDR3 DNA: TGTGCCAGCAGTTTCTCGAGAAACACCATATATTTT. Encoded protein: CASSFSRNTIYF. The chain links TRBV28 to TRBJ1-3; D is unresolved. Trimming shortened V by 3 bases and J by 5 bases, and 5 bases separated the two germline ends. This CDR3 spans 12 amino acids. The germline gives CDR1 MDHEN, CDR2 SYDVKM. The variable domain in full, with the rest retrieved from reference TRBV28 and TRBJ1-3, is DVKVTQSSRYLVKRTGEKVFLECVQDMDHENMFWYRQDPGLGLRLIYFSYDVKMKEKGDIPEGYSVSREKKERFSLILESASTNQTSMYLCASSFSRNTIYFGEGSWLTVV.

The chain uses TRBV7-3 and TRBJ2-7; D is perhaps TRBD1 or TRBD2 (8 bases each). Per the germline V gene, CDR1 is SGHTA and CDR2 is FQGTGA. The CDR3 consists of 15 residues. With 5 bases removed from V and 2 bases from J, the gap between germline ends came to 16 bases. The CDR3 loop is CASSRGGTGTYEQYF. CDR3 nucleotides: TGTGCCAGCAGCCGGGGGGGGACAGGAACCTACGAGCAGTACTTC.

This clonotype was counted between two and nine times. The V and J genes are TRBV19 and TRBJ2-5, with D perhaps TRBD1 or TRBD2 (5 bases each). V dropped 6 bases and J dropped 5 bases, with 22 bases sitting between them. This CDR3 region has 16 residues. Germline loops: CDR1 LNHDA, CDR2 SQIVND (reference sequence). CDR3 in amino acids: CASSPRVRSGTETQYF. CDR3 nucleotide sequence: TGTGCCAGTAGCCCCCGGGTTCGGAGTGGGACCGAGACCCAGTACTTC.

The count of this clonotype is one. The chain is built from TRBV19 and TRBJ2-7, with TRBD2 as a possible D gene (5 bases). The CDR3 runs 14 residues. The germline V gene has CDR1 LNHDA and CDR2 SQIVND (reference sequence). V dropped 3 bases and J dropped 1 base, with 10 bases sitting between them. The chain's CDR3 is CASSIGRGSYEQYF. In nucleotides, the CDR3 is TGTGCCAGTAGTATCGGCCGGGGTTCCTACGAGCAGTACTTC. The whole variable domain, remainder taken from reference TRBV19 and TRBJ2-7, is DGGITQSPKYLFRKEGQNVTLSCEQNLNHDAMYWYRQDPGQGLRLIYYSQIVNDFQKGDIAEGYSVSREKKESFPLTVTSAQKNPTAFYLCASSIGRGSYEQYFGPGTRLTVT.

The chain recombines TRBV15 with TRBJ2-2; tentative D call: TRBD2 (6 bases). This CDR3 is built from 16 residues. CDR1 is LNHNV and CDR2 is YYDKDF in the germline V gene (reference sequence). Trimming took 4 bases from V and 0 from J, leaving 12 bases between them. CDR3 in amino acids: CATSTMGGANTGELFF. The CDR3 DNA reads as TGTGCCACCAGCACCATGGGGGGAGCGAACACCGGGGAGCTGTTTTTT. Using reference TRBV15 and TRBJ2-2 for the parts outside the CDR3, the full variable domain is DAMVIQNPRYQVTQFGKPVTLSCSQTLNHNVMYWYQQKSSQAPKLLFHYYDKDFNNEADTPDNFQSRRPNTSFCFLDIRSPGLGDTAMYLCATSTMGGANTGELFFGEGSRLTVL.

V gene TRBV20-1 combines with J gene TRBJ2-1, with D uncertain. The CDR3 has 11 residues. The V gene lost 8 bases and the J gene lost 10 bases, with 15 bases spanning the gap. Germline V lookup: CDR1 DFQATT, CDR2 SNEGSKA (reference sequence). CDR3 DNA: TGCAGTATGCCGGGCTTGGGAGAGCAGTTCTTC. It is translated as CSMPGLGEQFF.

This clonotype was seen a few times. The rearrangement links TRBV20-1 to TRBJ2-3; D may be TRBD1 (5 bases). Germline CDR1 DFQATT, CDR2 SNEGSKA (reference sequence). The ends were cut back, 3 bases at V and 0 bases at J, with 7 bases in the middle. The CDR3 loop spans 13 amino acids. CDR3 protein: CSARGPSTDTQYF. CDR3 nucleotides: TGCAGTGCTAGGGGGCCTAGCACAGATACGCAGTATTTT.

The chain couples TRBV7-2 to TRBJ2-7; 15 nucleotides agree with TRBD2. This CDR3 is built from 16 residues. The V segment lost 5 bases and the J segment 6 bases; nucleotides outside the gene matches: 8. Germline lookup yields CDR1 SGHTA and CDR2 FQGNSA. CDR3 in DNA: TGTGCCAGCAGCGCAGCCGGGACTAGCGGGGGGTTCGAGCAGTACTTC. This translates into CASSAAGTSGGFEQYF.

This clonotype is deemed medium-sized. The CDR3 spells CARLNTEAFF. The CDR3 nucleotides are TGTGCCAGGCTGAACACTGAAGCTTTCTTT. This chain connects TRBV27 to TRBJ1-1; no definite D call. Germline CDR1 is MNHEY and CDR2 is SMNVEV (reference sequence). The CDR3 loop spans 10 amino acids. The V end lost 9 bases, the J end lost 0 bases, and 2 bases lay between the germline ends.

The rearrangement joins TRBV2 to TRBJ2-7, with D possibly matching TRBD2 (5 bases). The CDR3 has 15 residues. Germline CDR1 and CDR2: SNHLY and FYNNEI. V was cut by 5 bases and J by 6 bases, with 20 bases left in between. The CDR3 DNA follows: TGTGCCAGCAGTTTTTTACGGACTGAGGTCGGCGAGCAGTACTTC. Translating it yields CASSFLRTEVGEQYF. Full variable domain (outside the CDR3, taken from reference TRBV2 and TRBJ2-7): EPEVTQTPSHQVTQMGQEVILRCVPISNHLYFYWYRQILGQKVEFLVSFYNNEISEKSEIFDDQFSVERPDGSNFTLKIRSTKLEDSAMYFCASSFLRTEVGEQYFGPGTRLTVT.

The chain is built from TRBV5-8 and TRBJ1-3; D gene unclear. Germline CDR1 and CDR2: SGHTS and YDEGEE. Deletions cut 1 base from V and 7 bases from J, with 12 bases between. The length of the CDR3 is 14 residues. The CDR3 reads CASSLWQVENTIYF. In DNA form, the CDR3 reads TGTGCCAGCAGCTTGTGGCAGGTTGAGAACACCATATATTTT.

This clonotype was recorded once. The chain employs TRBV2 and TRBJ2-1; D gene ambiguous. Trimming left V 4 bases short and J 0 bases short, with 13 bases between. Looked up from germline, CDR1 is SNHLY and CDR2 is FYNNEI. CDR3 size: 16 residues. The CDR3 spells CASSVQKLSSYNEQFF. The CDR3 DNA sequence: TGTGCCAGCAGTGTTCAGAAACTAAGCTCCTACAATGAGCAGTTCTTC.

V usage is TRBV4-1 and J usage is TRBJ2-1; 7 bases map to TRBD1. This CDR3 spans 17 amino acids. Germline trimming cut 6 bases from V and 6 bases from J; bases unmatched to any gene: 17. In germline, CDR1 is MGHRA, CDR2 YSYEKL. DNA of the CDR3: TGCGCCAGCAGACCCTCTATTTACAGGGGCTTGGTCAATGAGCAGTTCTTC. Translated, it gives CASRPSIYRGLVNEQFF.

This clonotype was seen only a few times. The chain employs TRBV7-6 and TRBJ2-3; 7 nucleotides agree with TRBD1. Germline V gene sequence: CDR1 SGHVS, CDR2 FNYEAQ. This CDR3 has 17 residues. The ends lost 6 bases at V and 0 bases at J; junction bases unmatched: 12. The CDR3 spells CASRPKAGTDSTDTQYF. The CDR3 DNA sequence: TGTGCCAGCAGACCTAAAGCCGGGACAGATAGCACAGATACGCAGTATTTT.

The sample holds a few counts of this clonotype. This sequence joins TRBV7-8 and TRBJ2-7; 8 nucleotides match TRBD2. The CDR3 totals 14 residues. V was pared by 5 bases and J by 3 bases, with 6 bases of the junction left unmatched. Germline assignment: CDR1 SGHVS and CDR2 FQNEAQ. The CDR3 sequence: CASSPRTSNYEQYF. CDR3 DNA sequence: TGTGCCAGCAGCCCTCGGACTAGCAACTACGAGCAGTACTTC.

The chain carries TRBV6-1 and TRBJ1-3; 8 positions match TRBD1. V gave up 5 bases and J gave up 0 bases; unmatched junction bases: 6. The CDR3 extends over 16 amino acids. Germline values: CDR1 MNHNS, CDR2 SASEGT. Here the CDR3 DNA reads TGTGCCAGCAGTCGGACAGGGCCTTACTCTGGAAACACCATATATTTT. Protein: CASSRTGPYSGNTIYF.

The chain links TRBV29-1 to TRBJ1-2; the match to TRBD1 covers 9 bases. In germline, CDR1 is SQVTM, CDR2 ANQGSEA. After removal of 6 bases from V and 7 bases from J, the junction contained 6 bases not matched to a gene. The CDR3 is 12 residues long. The CDR3 protein is CSVDRGFGGYTF. CDR3 bases: TGCAGCGTAGACAGGGGGTTCGGTGGCTACACCTTC. The full variable domain, with the rest looked up from reference TRBV29-1 and TRBJ1-2, is SAVISQKPSRDICQRGTSLTIQCQVDSQVTMMFWYRQQPGQSLTLIATANQGSEATYESGFVIDKFPISRPNLTFSTLTVSNMSPEDSSIYLCSVDRGFGGYTFGSGTRLTVV.

This clonotype was detected a few times. V is TRBV27 and J is TRBJ1-5; D ambiguous. V was shortened by 6 bases and J by 9 bases, with 15 bases between the two germline ends. Germline V lookup: CDR1 MNHEY, CDR2 SMNVEV (reference sequence). The CDR3 has 13 amino acids. CDR3 nucleotides: TGTGCCAGCAGCTGGGGAGGGAAGGCGCCCCAGCATTTT. Translating gives CASSWGGKAPQHF.